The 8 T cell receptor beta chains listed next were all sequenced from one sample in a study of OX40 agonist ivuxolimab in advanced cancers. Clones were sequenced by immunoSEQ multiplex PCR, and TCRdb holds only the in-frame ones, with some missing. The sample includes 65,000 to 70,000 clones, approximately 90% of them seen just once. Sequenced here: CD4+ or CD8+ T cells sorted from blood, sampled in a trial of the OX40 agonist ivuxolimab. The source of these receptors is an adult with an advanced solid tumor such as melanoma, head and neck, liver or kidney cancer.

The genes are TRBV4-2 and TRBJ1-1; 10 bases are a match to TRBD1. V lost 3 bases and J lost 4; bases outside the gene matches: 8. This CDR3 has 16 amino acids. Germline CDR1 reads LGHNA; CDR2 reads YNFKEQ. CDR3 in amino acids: CASSQDRGALGTEAFF. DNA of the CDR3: TGTGCCAGCAGCCAGGACAGGGGGGCTCTAGGCACTGAAGCTTTCTTT.

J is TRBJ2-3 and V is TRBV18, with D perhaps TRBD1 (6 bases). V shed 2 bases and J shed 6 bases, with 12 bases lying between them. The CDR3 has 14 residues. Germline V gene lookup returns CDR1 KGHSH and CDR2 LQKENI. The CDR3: CASSPIQGRDTQYF. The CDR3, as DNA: TGTGCCAGCTCACCAATACAGGGCCGGGATACGCAGTATTTT.

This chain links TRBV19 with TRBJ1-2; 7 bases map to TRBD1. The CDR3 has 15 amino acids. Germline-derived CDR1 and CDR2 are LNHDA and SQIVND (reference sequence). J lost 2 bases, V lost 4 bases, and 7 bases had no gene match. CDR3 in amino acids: CASSTAGTANYGYTF. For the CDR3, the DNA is TGTGCCAGTAGTACCGCCGGGACAGCCAACTATGGCTACACCTTC.

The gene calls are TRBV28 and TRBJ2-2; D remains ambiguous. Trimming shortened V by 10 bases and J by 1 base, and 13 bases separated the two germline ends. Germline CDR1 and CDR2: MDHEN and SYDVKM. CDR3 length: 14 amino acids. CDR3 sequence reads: CATRAHQNTGELFF. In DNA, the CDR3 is TGTGCCACTCGGGCACACCAGAACACCGGGGAGCTGTTTTTT. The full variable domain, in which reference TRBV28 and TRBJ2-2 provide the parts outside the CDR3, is DVKVTQSSRYLVKRTGEKVFLECVQDMDHENMFWYRQDPGLGLRLIYFSYDVKMKEKGDIPEGYSVSREKKERFSLILESASTNQTSMYLCATRAHQNTGELFFGEGSRLTVL.

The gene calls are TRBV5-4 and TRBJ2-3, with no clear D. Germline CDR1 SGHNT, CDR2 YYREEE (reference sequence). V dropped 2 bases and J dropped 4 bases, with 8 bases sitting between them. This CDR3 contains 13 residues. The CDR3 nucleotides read TGTGCCAGCAGCTTCCCGGCGTCAGATACGCAGTATTTT. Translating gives CASSFPASDTQYF.

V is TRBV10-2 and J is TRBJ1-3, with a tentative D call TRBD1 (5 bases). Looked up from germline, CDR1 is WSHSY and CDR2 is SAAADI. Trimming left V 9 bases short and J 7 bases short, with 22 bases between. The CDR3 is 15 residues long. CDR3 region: CASFPGGTIQNTIYF. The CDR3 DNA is TGCGCCAGTTTCCCTGGGGGTACGATTCAGAACACCATATATTTT.

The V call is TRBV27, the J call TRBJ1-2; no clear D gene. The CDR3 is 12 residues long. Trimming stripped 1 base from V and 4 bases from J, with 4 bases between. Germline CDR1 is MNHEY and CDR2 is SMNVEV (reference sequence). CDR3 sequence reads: CASSLLGYGYTF. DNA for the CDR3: TGTGCCAGCAGTTTATTGGGCTATGGCTACACCTTC.

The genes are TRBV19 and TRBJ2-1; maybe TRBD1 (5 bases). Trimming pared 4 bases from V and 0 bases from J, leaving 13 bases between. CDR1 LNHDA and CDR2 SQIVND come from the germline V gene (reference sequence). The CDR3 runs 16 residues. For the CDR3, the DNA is TGTGCCAGTAGTACCCCTGACAGCAGCTCCTACAATGAGCAGTTCTTC. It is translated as CASSTPDSSSYNEQFF. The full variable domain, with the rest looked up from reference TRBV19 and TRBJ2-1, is DGGITQSPKYLFRKEGQNVTLSCEQNLNHDAMYWYRQDPGQGLRLIYYSQIVNDFQKGDIAEGYSVSREKKESFPLTVTSAQKNPTAFYLCASSTPDSSSYNEQFFGPGTRLTVL.